The 18 T cell receptor beta chains below come from one sample, sequenced in a study of T cell repertoires in cytomegalovirus infection. TCRdb redid the calling of the reads with MiXCR, one entry per CDR3 protein. The table lists more than 250,000 distinct CDR3 sequences, more than 20% of them singletons. Antigen specificity for these receptors is unknown. This specimen was cultured PBMCs, taken from culture after CMV antigen stimulation. All receptors derive from a human donor in good health (CMV status not recorded). Some clones in this sample may be carry-over from other donors' samples.

This clonotype was detected many times. This chain connects TRBV7-8 to TRBJ2-7; possible D gene TRBD2, 7 bases. The CDR3 has 15 amino acids. Germline CDR1 and CDR2: SGHVS and FQNEAQ. Trimming stripped 8 bases from V and 3 bases from J, with 20 bases between. The CDR3 loop reads CASGWRGRRHYEQYF. The CDR3 nucleotides are TGTGCCAGCGGCTGGCGGGGGCGACGACACTACGAGCAGTACTTC.

The J gene is TRBJ2-6, the V gene TRBV18; D not certain. CDR1 is KGHSH, CDR2 LQKENI, per germline. V lost 1 base, J lost 0 bases, and 10 bases lay in between. The CDR3 has 17 residues. CDR3 residues: CASSPRSTVSGANVLTF. In nucleotides, the CDR3 is TGTGCCAGCTCACCACGAAGTACAGTCTCTGGGGCCAACGTCCTGACTTTC.

The V gene is TRBV7-8, the J gene TRBJ2-1; no definite D call. Trimming took 4 bases from V and 9 from J, leaving 13 bases between them. This CDR3 region has 13 residues. Germline V gene sequence: CDR1 SGHVS, CDR2 FQNEAQ. CDR3 loop: CASSSGSNTEQFF. CDR3 nucleotides: TGTGCCAGCAGCTCAGGATCTAACACTGAGCAGTTCTTC.

The rearrangement uses TRBV7-9 and TRBJ2-1, with D tentatively TRBD1 or TRBD2 (5 bases each). This CDR3 has 14 amino acids. Trimming removed 1 base from V and 8 bases from J, with 12 bases in between. Per the germline V gene, CDR1 is SEHNR and CDR2 is FQNEAQ (reference sequence). CDR3 bases: TGTGCCAGCAGCTTAGGGCTAAGGGACGATGAGCAGTTCTTC. It encodes CASSLGLRDDEQFF. The entire variable domain, with the rest obtained from reference TRBV7-9 and TRBJ2-1, is as follows: DTGVSQNPRHKITKRGQNVTFRCDPISEHNRLYWYRQTLGQGPEFLTYFQNEAQLEKSRLLSDRFSAERPKGSFSTLEIQRTEQGDSAMYLCASSLGLRDDEQFFGPGTRLTVL.

This chain connects TRBV28 to TRBJ1-2, with D possibly being TRBD1 (6 bases). The V end lost 8 bases, the J end lost 3 bases, and 13 bases lay between the germline ends. The CDR3 runs to 13 residues. Germline V gene data show CDR1 as MDHEN and CDR2 as SYDVKM. The CDR3: CASAYRVDYGYTF. CDR3 nucleotide sequence: TGTGCCAGCGCGTACAGGGTGGACTATGGCTACACCTTC.

Only a few counts were recorded for this clonotype. The chain has TRBV7-3 and TRBJ2-5; TRBD1 might be the D (6 bases). V was clipped by 5 bases and J by 4 bases, with 14 bases between them. The length of the CDR3 is 14 residues. Germline-derived CDR1 and CDR2 are SGHTA and FQGTGA. CDR3 region: CASSGVGARETQYF. The CDR3 region has the DNA TGTGCCAGCAGCGGGGTGGGGGCAAGAGAGACCCAGTACTTC.

This chain joins TRBV5-1 and TRBJ2-1; TRBD2 agrees at 10 bases. The CDR3 covers 16 residues. From germline, CDR1 is SGHRS and CDR2 YFSETQ. V shed 3 bases, J shed 5 bases, and the junction held 8 bases outside the gene matches. As DNA, the CDR3 is TGCGCCAGCAGCTATCGACTAGCGGGTATCGACAATGAGCAGTTCTTC. As protein: CASSYRLAGIDNEQFF.

This clonotype has a handful of counts. The chain employs TRBV6-6 and TRBJ1-1; 10 nucleotides match TRBD1. Germline trimming cut 0 bases from V and 8 bases from J; bases unmatched to any gene: 9. The CDR3 covers 16 residues. Germline CDR1 is MNHNY and CDR2 is SVGAGI (reference sequence). The CDR3 is CASSYSRDRGHREAFF. The CDR3 region has the DNA TGTGCCAGCAGTTACTCGCGGGACAGGGGCCACAGGGAAGCTTTCTTT.

This clonotype was picked up a small number of times. J is TRBJ2-5 and V is TRBV7-2, with D possibly being TRBD2 (6 bases). CDR3 length equals 13 residues. The germline V gene encodes CDR1 SGHTA and CDR2 FQGNSA. The germline V and J ends were trimmed by 5 bases and 6 bases, with 13 bases remaining between them. CDR3 loop: CASSQLGRQTQYF. The DNA for the CDR3 is TGTGCCAGCAGCCAACTAGGGAGGCAGACCCAGTACTTC.

This clonotype was counted at least ten times. This chain joins TRBV7-2 and TRBJ2-3; D is unclear. Trimming cost V 1 base and J 1 base, with 9 bases left between them. This CDR3 contains 15 residues. Germline V CDR1 and CDR2: SGHTA, FQGNSA. The CDR3 DNA sequence: TGTGCCAGCAGCTTAGTCGCACCGCGCACAGATACGCAGTATTTT. Encoded protein: CASSLVAPRTDTQYF. The full variable domain, its missing parts supplied by reference TRBV7-2 and TRBJ2-3, is GAGVSQSPSNKVTEKGKDVELRCDPISGHTALYWYRQSLGQGLEFLIYFQGNSAPDKSGLPSDRFSAERTGGSVSTLTIQRTQQEDSAVYLCASSLVAPRTDTQYFGPGTRLTVL.

V usage is TRBV6-1 and J usage is TRBJ2-1; D could derive from TRBD1 or TRBD2 (5 bases each). The CDR3 is 15 amino acids. The ends were cut back, 4 bases at V and 2 bases at J, with 12 bases in the middle. Per the germline V gene, CDR1 is MNHNS and CDR2 is SASEGT. The DNA for the CDR3 is TGTGCCAGCAGTGCCGACGGGGCCGCCTACAATGAGCAGTTCTTC. Translated: CASSADGAAYNEQFF.

The table lists this clonotype with a few counts. The rearrangement uses TRBV27 and TRBJ2-7; 9 positions match TRBD2. The germline gives CDR1 MNHEY, CDR2 SMNVEV (reference sequence). Germline trimming cut 5 bases from V and 4 bases from J; bases unmatched to any gene: 9. This CDR3 contains 15 residues. Here the CDR3 reads CASSEGLAGPYEQYV. CDR3 nucleotide sequence: TGTGCCAGCAGTGAGGGGCTAGCGGGACCTTACGAGCAGTACGTC.

The genes are TRBV5-5 and TRBJ2-5, with D perhaps TRBD1 (6 bases). V lost 4 bases and J 6 bases, leaving 13 bases between the germline ends. Germline V gene sequence: CDR1 SGHKS, CDR2 YYEKEE (reference sequence). The CDR3 runs 13 residues. The CDR3 is CASSLRQVQTQYF. In nucleotides, the CDR3 is TGTGCCAGCAGCCTTAGACAGGTCCAGACCCAGTACTTC.

This clonotype was seen only a few times. The rearrangement uses TRBV5-1 and TRBJ1-5, with no clear D. Looked up from germline, CDR1 is SGHRS and CDR2 is YFSETQ. The CDR3 totals 14 residues. Trimming cost V 0 bases and J 4 bases, with 8 bases left between them. This CDR3 reads CASSLGTENQPQHF. CDR3 nucleotides: TGCGCCAGCAGCTTGGGGACGGAAAATCAGCCCCAGCATTTT.

This clonotype has at least ten counts. V and J are TRBV7-2 and TRBJ2-5; a possible D gene is TRBD2 (6 bases). CDR3 length: 13 residues. The germline V gene has CDR1 SGHTA and CDR2 FQGNSA. V was pared by 2 bases and J by 5 bases, with 9 bases between. CDR3 in amino acids: CASSLRLAETQYF. DNA of the CDR3: TGTGCCAGCAGCTTAAGGCTAGCGGAGACCCAGTACTTC.

This clonotype was picked up one time. J is TRBJ2-1 and V is TRBV14, with 10 bases identical to TRBD2. V was clipped by 1 base and J by 7 bases; unmatched bases: 10. Per germline, CDR1 SGHDN and CDR2 FVKESK. The CDR3 has 17 amino acids. The CDR3 DNA follows: TGTGCCAGCAGCCAAGTCAGCGGGAGGGCCTTTGGGAATGAGCAGTTCTTC. Translating gives CASSQVSGRAFGNEQFF.

J is TRBJ2-7 and V is TRBV7-8, with 8 nucleotides matching TRBD2. The CDR3 covers 14 residues. In germline, CDR1 is SGHVS, CDR2 FQNEAQ. Losses at the gene ends were 5 bases for V and 2 bases for J; bases not matched to a gene: 5. The CDR3 DNA reads as TGTGCCAGCAGCGCCTTAGCGGGACCCTACGAGCAGTACTTC. It encodes CASSALAGPYEQYF.

This clonotype was seen only a few times. This chain uses TRBV7-9 with TRBJ1-1; D is perhaps TRBD1 (6 bases). The CDR3 covers 16 residues. The V end was cut by 1 base, the J end by 4 bases, with 16 bases between. CDR1 is SEHNR and CDR2 is FQNEAQ in the germline V gene (reference sequence). CDR3 in amino acids: CASSLGVGGGGTEAFF. CDR3 DNA: TGTGCCAGCAGCTTAGGGGTGGGGGGGGGCGGCACTGAAGCTTTCTTT. The complete variable domain, with remaining parts taken from reference TRBV7-9 and TRBJ1-1, reads DTGVSQNPRHKITKRGQNVTFRCDPISEHNRLYWYRQTLGQGPEFLTYFQNEAQLEKSRLLSDRFSAERPKGSFSTLEIQRTEQGDSAMYLCASSLGVGGGGTEAFFGQGTRLTVV.